The 26 T cell receptor beta chains reported below all come from one sample, sequenced in a study of T cell changes during pregnancy in multiple sclerosis. Sequencing was performed with immunoSEQ multiplex PCR; in TCRdb, only in-frame clones are kept and a portion is missing. The sample comprises 45,000 to 60,000 clones, around 90% of which are singletons, and roughly 1.2% rests with the top ten. This specimen consisted of peripheral blood, obtained after pregnancy. These receptors came from a female donor in good health, enrolled as a control in a pregnancy study.

The V and J genes are TRBV5-1 and TRBJ1-6, with D perhaps matching TRBD1 (6 bases). The germline CDR1 and CDR2 sequences are SGHRS and YFSETQ. The CDR3 has 16 residues. Trimming took off 0 bases at V and 9 bases at J, with 16 bases between the two ends. The CDR3 coding sequence is TGCGCCAGCAGCTTGGGTGACAGGCCGGTAGTTTCACCCCTCCACTTT. Protein product: CASSLGDRPVVSPLHF. The complete variable domain, with remaining parts taken from reference TRBV5-1 and TRBJ1-6, reads KAGVTQTPRYLIKTRGQQVTLSCSPISGHRSVSWYQQTPGQGLQFLFEYFSETQRNKGNFPGRFSGRQFSNSRSEMNVSTLELGDSALYLCASSLGDRPVVSPLHFGNGTRLTVT.

V is TRBV2 and J is TRBJ1-3, with 10 bases aligning to TRBD1. The CDR3 runs to 16 residues. Germline V gene lookup returns CDR1 SNHLY and CDR2 FYNNEI. Germline trimming cut 5 bases from V and 1 base from J; bases unmatched to any gene: 5. The CDR3 loop reads CASSRQGASSGNTIYF. The CDR3, as DNA: TGTGCCAGCAGTAGACAGGGGGCCTCTTCTGGAAACACCATATATTTT.

This clone occurred a few times. The rearrangement links TRBV4-3 to TRBJ2-1, with 9 bases that match TRBD2. After removal of 0 bases from V and 5 bases from J, the junction contained 8 bases not matched to a gene. The CDR3 has 17 residues. Germline V gene sequence: CDR1 LGHNA, CDR2 YSLEER. For the CDR3, the DNA is TGCGCCAGCAGCCAAGATTGGGCTAGCGGGACAGACAATGAGCAGTTCTTC. It yields the protein CASSQDWASGTDNEQFF.

To note about this clone: Other DNA sequences in this specimen translate into the identical CDR3. J is TRBJ1-1 and V is TRBV6-6, with a possible D match to TRBD1 (6 bases). From germline, CDR1 is MNHNY and CDR2 SVGAGI (reference sequence). The CDR3 loop spans 14 amino acids. The V gene lost 3 bases and the J gene lost 4 bases, with 12 bases spanning the gap. In DNA form, the CDR3 reads TGTGCCAGCAGTTATAGTTTAGGGGGCACTGAAGCTTTCTTT. Translation gives CASSYSLGGTEAFF.

This clone was seen more than once but under ten times. The V gene is TRBV9, the J gene TRBJ1-3, with D hard to call. Trimming took off 0 bases at V and 3 bases at J, with 13 bases between the two ends. The length of the CDR3 is 16 residues. Germline V lookup: CDR1 SGDLS, CDR2 YYNGEE. CDR3 loop: CASSVDVLRFGNTIYF. CDR3 in DNA: TGTGCCAGCAGCGTAGATGTCTTGAGATTTGGAAACACCATATATTTT.

This clone was counted between two and nine times. V usage is TRBV4-1 and J usage is TRBJ1-5, with D maybe TRBD1 (6 bases). The germline V and J ends were trimmed by 4 bases and 1 base, with 11 bases remaining between them. CDR1 and CDR2 from the germline V gene are MGHRA and YSYEKL. CDR3 length: 15 amino acids. CDR3 nucleotide sequence: TGCGCCAGCAGCCCCCGGGACATCAGCAATCAGCCCCAGCATTTT. Amino acid sequence: CASSPRDISNQPQHF.

The rearrangement uses TRBV5-1 and TRBJ1-1; no clear D. The germline V and J ends were trimmed by 3 bases and 4 bases, with 10 bases remaining between them. The V gene's germline CDR1 is SGHRS and CDR2 YFSETQ. The CDR3 is 13 residues long. The CDR3 DNA sequence: TGCGCCAGCAGCTCCACCCTCAGCACTGAAGCTTTCTTT. Protein product: CASSSTLSTEAFF.

J is TRBJ1-4 and V is TRBV28; D gene ambiguous. The CDR3 totals 12 residues. Germline CDR1 and CDR2: MDHEN and SYDVKM. Between the trimmed V and J ends, which lost 4 bases and 5 bases, there was a span of 5 bases. CDR3 residues: CASSWPNEKLFF. The DNA of the CDR3 is TGTGCCAGCAGTTGGCCGAATGAAAAACTGTTTTTT. Variable domain in full (rest from reference TRBV28 and TRBJ1-4): DVKVTQSSRYLVKRTGEKVFLECVQDMDHENMFWYRQDPGLGLRLIYFSYDVKMKEKGDIPEGYSVSREKKERFSLILESASTNQTSMYLCASSWPNEKLFFGSGTQLSVL.

The chain carries TRBV21-1 and TRBJ2-7; the D call TRBD2 from the table was never checked on the DNA. TRBV21-1 is deemed a pseudogene. The CDR3 loop spans 16 amino acids. The CDR3 DNA is TGTGCCAGCAGCGATAGCGGGAGACAGACATCCTACGAGCAGTACTTC. Encoded protein: CASSDSGRQTSYEQYF.

The CDR3 here is CASSPRLRGGGMNTEAFF. The DNA of the CDR3 is TGTGCCAGCTCACCACGACTTAGAGGGGGGGGGATGAACACTGAAGCTTTCTTT. The J gene is TRBJ1-1, the V gene TRBV18, with D perhaps TRBD1 (6 bases). Looked up from germline, CDR1 is KGHSH and CDR2 is LQKENI. The CDR3 loop spans 18 amino acids. V was cut by 1 base and J by 0 bases, with 18 bases left in between.

The gene calls are TRBV7-8 and TRBJ2-5, with D perhaps matching TRBD2 (7 bases). Germline CDR1 is SGHVS and CDR2 is FQNEAQ. The V gene lost 5 bases and the J gene lost 4 bases, with 17 bases spanning the gap. The CDR3 contains 15 residues. The CDR3 protein is CASSPLGGHGETQYF. CDR3 in DNA: TGTGCCAGCAGCCCCCTCGGGGGGCATGGAGAGACCCAGTACTTC.

V and J are TRBV11-3 and TRBJ2-1; 15 nucleotides align to TRBD2. With V trimmed by 5 bases and J by 10 bases, 6 bases remained unmatched. Per the germline V gene, CDR1 is SGHNT and CDR2 is YENEEA. This CDR3 spans 15 amino acids. The CDR3 spells CASSPGLAGGEEQFF. The CDR3 DNA is TGTGCCAGCAGCCCGGGACTAGCGGGAGGTGAGGAGCAGTTCTTC.

The chain carries TRBV5-1 and TRBJ2-3; D is undetermined. The CDR3 has 15 amino acids. Trimming took 0 bases from V and 2 from J, leaving 10 bases between them. Germline V gene lookup returns CDR1 SGHRS and CDR2 YFSETQ. The CDR3 coding sequence is TGCGCCAGCAGCTTGGACGCCAGCGACACAGATACGCAGTATTTT. This gives the protein CASSLDASDTDTQYF. Supplemented by reference TRBV5-1 and TRBJ2-3, the full variable domain reads KAGVTQTPRYLIKTRGQQVTLSCSPISGHRSVSWYQQTPGQGLQFLFEYFSETQRNKGNFPGRFSGRQFSNSRSEMNVSTLELGDSALYLCASSLDASDTDTQYFGPGTRLTVL.

The V call is TRBV6-1, the J call TRBJ2-7; D is perhaps TRBD2 (5 bases). From germline, CDR1 is MNHNS and CDR2 SASEGT. Trimming removed 2 bases at V and 5 bases at J, with 19 bases between. This CDR3 region has 16 residues. The CDR3 nucleotides read TGTGCCAGCAGTGAATACGAGACTAATGTTTCGGACGAGCAGTACTTC. Translation gives CASSEYETNVSDEQYF.

The chain couples TRBV28 to TRBJ1-5, with 8 nucleotides matching TRBD1. This CDR3 is built from 15 residues. Trimming cost V 6 bases and J 1 base; bases outside gene matches: 5. Germline V CDR1 and CDR2: MDHEN, SYDVKM. This CDR3 is CASSRTGMSNQPQHF. As DNA, the CDR3 is TGTGCCAGCAGCCGGACAGGGATGAGCAATCAGCCCCAGCATTTT. The complete variable domain, with remaining parts taken from reference TRBV28 and TRBJ1-5, reads DVKVTQSSRYLVKRTGEKVFLECVQDMDHENMFWYRQDPGLGLRLIYFSYDVKMKEKGDIPEGYSVSREKKERFSLILESASTNQTSMYLCASSRTGMSNQPQHFGDGTRLSIL.

The V and J genes are TRBV6-5 and TRBJ2-3; D may be TRBD1 (5 bases). Germline V lookup: CDR1 MNHEY, CDR2 SVGAGI. Trimming cost V 8 bases and J 5 bases, with 20 bases left between them. The CDR3 loop spans 15 amino acids. The CDR3 loop is CASRTRGRPRDTQYF. CDR3 bases: TGTGCCAGCCGCACAAGGGGCCGCCCGCGAGATACGCAGTATTTT.

This clone was found once. The chain links TRBV6-5 to TRBJ2-3; possible D gene TRBD2, 5 bases. CDR3 length equals 14 residues. The germline V gene has CDR1 MNHEY and CDR2 SVGAGI. Trimming left V 5 bases short and J 2 bases short, with 11 bases between. The CDR3 protein is CASSRSGFTDTQYF. CDR3 nucleotide sequence: TGTGCCAGCAGTAGAAGCGGCTTCACAGATACGCAGTATTTT.

The V gene is TRBV6-1, the J gene TRBJ1-1, with a possible D match to TRBD1 (6 bases). The V and J ends lost 6 bases and 4 bases respectively, with 15 bases between them. This CDR3 has 14 amino acids. CDR1 MNHNS and CDR2 SASEGT come from the germline V gene. In DNA form, the CDR3 reads TGTGCCAGCAGGAACAGGGTATTGGGCACTGAAGCTTTCTTT. The encoded protein is CASRNRVLGTEAFF.

The rearrangement joins TRBV28 to TRBJ2-7; TRBD1 might be the D (6 bases). With 5 bases removed from V and 0 bases from J, the gap between germline ends came to 20 bases. CDR3 size: 17 residues. Germline lookup yields CDR1 MDHEN and CDR2 SYDVKM. The CDR3 region has the DNA TGTGCCAGCAGTCCAATGCAGGCAGGGGCGATCTCCTACGAGCAGTACTTC. This translates into CASSPMQAGAISYEQYF.

This clone was recorded once. This chain links TRBV10-3 with TRBJ2-7; TRBD2 might be the D (6 bases). Germline V gene sequence: CDR1 ENHRY, CDR2 SYGVKD. The CDR3 contains 16 residues. Trimming cost V 7 bases and J 4 bases, with 23 bases left between them. The CDR3 DNA is TGTGCCATCACTGCGACCGCGACGGGGGAATATTACGAGCAGTACTTC. It yields the protein CAITATATGEYYEQYF.

The chain uses TRBV4-1 and TRBJ1-6; D is ambiguous. The CDR3 length is 16 residues. Germline V gene data show CDR1 as MGHRA and CDR2 as YSYEKL. V was trimmed by 0 bases and J by 8 bases, leaving 14 bases between them. CDR3 nucleotide sequence: TGCGCCAGCAGCCAAGATTGGGGAGTCTCTCATTCACCCCTCCACTTT. Its translation is CASSQDWGVSHSPLHF.

The chain recombines TRBV7-9 with TRBJ2-7; no clear D gene. Trimming left V 5 bases short and J 4 bases short, with 9 bases between. This CDR3 is built from 12 residues. CDR1 is SEHNR, CDR2 FQNEAQ, per germline (reference sequence). The CDR3 DNA reads as TGTGCCAGCAGCCCCACTGGTTACGAGCAGTACTTC. It specifies CASSPTGYEQYF.

The chain couples TRBV2 to TRBJ2-6; D remains unclear. Germline CDR1 reads SNHLY; CDR2 reads FYNNEI. The CDR3 is 15 amino acids. Trimming cost V 6 bases and J 0 bases, with 9 bases left between them. The CDR3 here is CASRADNSGANVLTF. The DNA for the CDR3 is TGTGCCAGCAGGGCTGACAACTCTGGGGCCAACGTCCTGACTTTC.

This chain connects TRBV5-6 to TRBJ2-3; D gene unclear. This CDR3 comprises 14 residues. Germline V gives CDR1 SGHDT, CDR2 YYEEEE. V shed 0 bases and J shed 0 bases, with 5 bases lying between them. The CDR3: CASSLDISTDTQYF. CDR3 in DNA: TGTGCCAGCAGCTTGGACATAAGCACAGATACGCAGTATTTT.

The chain joins TRBV10-3 to TRBJ2-5; 7 bases fit TRBD1. CDR3 length: 14 amino acids. The V gene's germline CDR1 is ENHRY and CDR2 SYGVKD. Unmatched junction bases numbered 6, after V lost 4 bases and J lost 4 bases. This CDR3 is CAISGDRVRETQYF. The CDR3 coding sequence is TGTGCCATCAGTGGAGACAGGGTTAGAGAGACCCAGTACTTC.

The chain employs TRBV19 and TRBJ2-1, with TRBD1 as a possible D gene (5 bases). CDR3 length: 16 residues. Germline-derived CDR1 and CDR2 are LNHDA and SQIVND (reference sequence). Trimming removed 10 bases from V and 4 bases from J, with 23 bases in between. In nucleotides, the CDR3 is TGTGCCACCTCAGGGATCACGGCCCACCTATACAATGAGCAGTTCTTC. Its protein is CATSGITAHLYNEQFF.